This T cell receptor (beta chain) was observed in a study of control samples from healthy donors and cancer patients. Data came from immunoSEQ multiplex PCR; TCRdb stores just in-frame clones and leaves some out. The profile shows about 120,000 clones, about 93% of them singletons. Germline V CDR1 and CDR2: LGHNT, FRNRAP. The V and J ends lost 5 bases and 1 base, in that order; junction bases with no gene match: 4. The CDR3 is 15 residues long. V is TRBV12-5 and J is TRBJ2-3, with TRBD1 matching over 9 bases. This sequence originates from a man in his forties or fifties with head and neck cancer. Specimen: PBMCs. The CDR3 DNA follows: TGTGCTAGTGGTGCGGACAGGGGACGCACAGATACGCAGTATTTT. Amino acid sequence: CASGADRGRTDTQYF.